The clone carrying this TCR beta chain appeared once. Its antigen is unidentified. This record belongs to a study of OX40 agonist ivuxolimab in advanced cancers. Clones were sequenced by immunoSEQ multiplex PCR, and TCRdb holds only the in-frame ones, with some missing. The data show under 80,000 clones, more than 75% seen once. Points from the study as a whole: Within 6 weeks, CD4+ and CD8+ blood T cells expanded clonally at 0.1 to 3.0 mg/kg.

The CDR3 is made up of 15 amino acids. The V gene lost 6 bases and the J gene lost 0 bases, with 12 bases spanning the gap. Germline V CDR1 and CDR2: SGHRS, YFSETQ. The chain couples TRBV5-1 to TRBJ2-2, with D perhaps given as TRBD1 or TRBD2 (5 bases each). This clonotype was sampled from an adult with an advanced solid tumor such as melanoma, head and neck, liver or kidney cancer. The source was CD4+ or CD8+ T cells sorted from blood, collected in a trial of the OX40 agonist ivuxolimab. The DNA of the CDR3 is TGCGCCAGCAAGGCCGGGACGGCGAACACCGGGGAGCTGTTTTTT. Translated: CASKAGTANTGELFF.